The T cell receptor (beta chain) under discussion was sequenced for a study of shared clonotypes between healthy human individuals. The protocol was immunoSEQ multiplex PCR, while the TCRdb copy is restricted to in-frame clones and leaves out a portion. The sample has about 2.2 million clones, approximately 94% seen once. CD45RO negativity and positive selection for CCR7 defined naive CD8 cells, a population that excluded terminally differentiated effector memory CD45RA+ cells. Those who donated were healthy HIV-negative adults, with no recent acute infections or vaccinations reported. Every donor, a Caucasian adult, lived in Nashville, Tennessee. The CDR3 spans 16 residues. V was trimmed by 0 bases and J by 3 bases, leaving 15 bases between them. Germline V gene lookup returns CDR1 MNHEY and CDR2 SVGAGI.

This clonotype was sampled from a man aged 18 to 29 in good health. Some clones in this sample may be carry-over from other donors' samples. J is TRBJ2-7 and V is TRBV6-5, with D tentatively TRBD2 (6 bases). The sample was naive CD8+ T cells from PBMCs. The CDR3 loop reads CASSYSTGLFYYEQYF. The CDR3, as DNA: TGTGCCAGCAGTTACTCGACGGGACTCTTTTACTACGAGCAGTACTTC.